This T cell receptor beta chain stems from a study of blood T cell repertoires in COVID-19. Per the germline V gene, CDR1 is SGHTA and CDR2 is FQGTGA. Trimming removed 0 bases at V and 9 bases at J, with 9 bases between. The CDR3 length is 13 residues. The table came from immunoSEQ multiplex PCR; TCRdb's copy has only in-frame clones and leaves some out. The profile shows about 120,000 clones, roughly 88% of them singletons. The source material was peripheral blood. The rearrangement joins TRBV7-3 to TRBJ2-1; no definite D call. This TCR derives from a man aged 35 to 55 with acute or convalescent COVID-19. CDR3 DNA sequence: TGTGCCAGCAGCTTAACGGGCGCGACTGAGCAGTTCTTC. It specifies CASSLTGATEQFF.